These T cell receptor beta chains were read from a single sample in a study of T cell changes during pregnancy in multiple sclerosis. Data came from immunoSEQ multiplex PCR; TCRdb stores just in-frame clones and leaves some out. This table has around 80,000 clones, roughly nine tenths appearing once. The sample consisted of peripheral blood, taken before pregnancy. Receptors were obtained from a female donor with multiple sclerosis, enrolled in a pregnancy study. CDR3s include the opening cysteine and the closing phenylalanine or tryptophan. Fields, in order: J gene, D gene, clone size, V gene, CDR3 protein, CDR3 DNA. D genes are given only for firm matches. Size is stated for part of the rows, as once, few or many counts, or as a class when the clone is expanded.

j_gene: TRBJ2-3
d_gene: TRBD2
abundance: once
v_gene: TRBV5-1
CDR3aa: CASSLVASGAGDTQYF
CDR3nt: TGCGCCAGCAGCTTGGTGGCTAGCGGGGCCGGGGATACGCAGTATTTT

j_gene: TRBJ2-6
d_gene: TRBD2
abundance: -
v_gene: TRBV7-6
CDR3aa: CASSLTSGPSGANVLTF
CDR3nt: TGTGCCAGCAGCTTAACTAGCGGGCCCTCTGGGGCCAACGTCCTGACTTTC

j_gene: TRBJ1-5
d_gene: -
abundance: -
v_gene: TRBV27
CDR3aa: CASSLSGAHQPQHF
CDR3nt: TGTGCCAGCAGTTTATCGGGGGCACATCAGCCCCAGCATTTT

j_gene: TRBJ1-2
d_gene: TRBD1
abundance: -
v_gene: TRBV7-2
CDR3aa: CASRRPGQNYGYTF
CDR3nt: TGTGCCAGCAGGCGCCCGGGACAGAACTATGGCTACACCTTC

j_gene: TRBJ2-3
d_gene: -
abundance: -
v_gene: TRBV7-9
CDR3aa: CASSFLGHPSTDTQYF
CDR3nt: TGTGCCAGCAGCTTCCTTGGCCACCCTAGCACAGATACGCAGTATTTT

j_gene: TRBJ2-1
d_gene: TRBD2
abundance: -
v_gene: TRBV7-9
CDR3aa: CASLRASGIHEQFF
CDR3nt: TGTGCCAGCCTAAGGGCTAGCGGGATCCATGAGCAGTTCTTC

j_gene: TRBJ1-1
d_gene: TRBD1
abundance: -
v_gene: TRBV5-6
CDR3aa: CASSLEGAGRRVTEAFF
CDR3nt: TGTGCCAGCAGCTTGGAGGGGGCAGGGCGGAGAGTCACTGAAGCTTTCTTT

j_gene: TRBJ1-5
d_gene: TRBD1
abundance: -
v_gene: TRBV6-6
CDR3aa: CASSSGQGLNQPQHF
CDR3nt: TGTGCCAGCAGCTCGGGACAGGGGCTCAATCAGCCCCAGCATTTT

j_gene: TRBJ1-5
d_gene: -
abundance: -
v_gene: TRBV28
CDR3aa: CASSPGDQPQHF
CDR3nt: TGTGCCAGCAGTCCGGGAGATCAGCCCCAGCATTTT

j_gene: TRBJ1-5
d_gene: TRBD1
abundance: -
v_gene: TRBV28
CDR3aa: CASSFLVQGAESNQPQHF
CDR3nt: TGTGCCAGCAGTTTCCTCGTACAGGGGGCGGAAAGCAATCAGCCCCAGCATTTT

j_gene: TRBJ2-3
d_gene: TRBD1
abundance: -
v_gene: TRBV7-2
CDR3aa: CASSLQGGTGGLDTQYF
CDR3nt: TGTGCCAGCAGCCTCCAGGGCGGGACAGGGGGCTTAGATACGCAGTATTTT

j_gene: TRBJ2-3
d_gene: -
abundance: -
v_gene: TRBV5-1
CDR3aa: CASSPVGTFTDTQYF
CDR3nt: TGCGCCAGCAGTCCGGTAGGGACTTTCACAGATACGCAGTATTTT

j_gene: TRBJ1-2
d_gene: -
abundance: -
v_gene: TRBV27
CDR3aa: CASSLQGPGYGYTF
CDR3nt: TGTGCCAGCAGTCTTCAGGGGCCAGGCTATGGCTACACCTTC

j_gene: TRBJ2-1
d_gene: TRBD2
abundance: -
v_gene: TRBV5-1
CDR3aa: CASSLMASGSYNEQFF
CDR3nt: TGCGCCAGCAGCTTGATGGCTAGCGGCTCCTACAATGAGCAGTTCTTC

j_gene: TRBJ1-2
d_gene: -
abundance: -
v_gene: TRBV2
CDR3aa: CASSVLYGYTF
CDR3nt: TGTGCCAGCAGTGTACTCTATGGCTACACCTTC

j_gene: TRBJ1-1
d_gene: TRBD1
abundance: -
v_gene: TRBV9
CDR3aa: CASSVGDRVISEAFF
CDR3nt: TGTGCCAGCAGCGTAGGGGACAGGGTTATCAGTGAAGCTTTCTTT

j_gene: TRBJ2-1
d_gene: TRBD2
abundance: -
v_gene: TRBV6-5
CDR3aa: CASSYRESGVNEQFF
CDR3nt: TGTGCCAGCAGTTACAGGGAAAGCGGGGTCAATGAGCAGTTCTTC

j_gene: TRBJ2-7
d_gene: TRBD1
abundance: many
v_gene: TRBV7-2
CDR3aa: CASSLWWTGSSYEQYF
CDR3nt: TGTGCCAGCAGCCTGTGGTGGACAGGAAGCTCCTACGAGCAGTACTTC

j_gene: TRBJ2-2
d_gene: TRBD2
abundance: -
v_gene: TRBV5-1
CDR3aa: CASSFQGGSGELFF
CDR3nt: TGCGCCAGCAGCTTCCAGGGAGGGTCCGGGGAGCTGTTTTTT

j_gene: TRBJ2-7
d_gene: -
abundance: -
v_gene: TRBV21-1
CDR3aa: CASSGRPDRSYEQYF
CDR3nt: TGTGCCAGCAGCGGCCGCCCGGACAGGTCCTACGAGCAGTACTTC

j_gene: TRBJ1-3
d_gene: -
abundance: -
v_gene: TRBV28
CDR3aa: CASSPSHWTGNTIYF
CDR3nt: TGTGCCAGCAGCCCTTCCCATTGGACAGGAAACACCATATATTTT

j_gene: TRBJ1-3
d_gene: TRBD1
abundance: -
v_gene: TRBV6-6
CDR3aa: CASRYWTGSGNTIYF
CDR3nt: TGTGCCAGCAGGTATTGGACAGGCTCTGGAAACACCATATATTTT

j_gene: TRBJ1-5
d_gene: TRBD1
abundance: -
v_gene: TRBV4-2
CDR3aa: CASSQDVLSRDRERSNQPQHF
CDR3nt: TGTGCCAGCAGCCAAGACGTTTTAAGTCGGGACAGGGAGCGTAGCAATCAGCCCCAGCATTTT

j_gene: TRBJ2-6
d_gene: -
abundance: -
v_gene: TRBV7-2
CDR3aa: CASSWVATGTGANVLTF
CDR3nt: TGTGCCAGCAGCTGGGTGGCCACAGGGACTGGGGCCAACGTCCTGACTTTC

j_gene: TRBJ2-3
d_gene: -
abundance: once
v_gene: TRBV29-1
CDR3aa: CSVVRRLGGPGTDTQYF
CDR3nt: TGCAGCGTTGTCAGGCGGTTGGGAGGCCCCGGCACAGATACGCAGTATTTT

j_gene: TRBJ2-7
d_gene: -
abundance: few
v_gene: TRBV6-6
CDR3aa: CASSYRGYEQYF
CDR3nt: TGTGCCAGCAGTTACAGGGGTTACGAGCAGTACTTC

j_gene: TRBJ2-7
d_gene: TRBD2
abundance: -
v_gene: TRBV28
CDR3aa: CASSFQRDSSSYEQYF
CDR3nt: TGTGCCAGCAGTTTTCAGCGGGACTCTAGCTCCTACGAGCAGTACTTC

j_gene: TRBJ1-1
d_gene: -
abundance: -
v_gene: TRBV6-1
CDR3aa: CASSEGRTDTEAFF
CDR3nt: TGTGCCAGCAGTGAAGGACGGACTGACACTGAAGCTTTCTTT

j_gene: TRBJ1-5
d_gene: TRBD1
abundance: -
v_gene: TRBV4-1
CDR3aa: CASSQDGQGFNEPQHF
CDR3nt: TGCGCCAGCAGCCAAGATGGACAGGGTTTTAACGAGCCCCAGCATTTT

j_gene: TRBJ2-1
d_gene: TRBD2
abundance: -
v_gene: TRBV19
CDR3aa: CASSYGGGHTYNEQFF
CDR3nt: TGTGCCAGTAGTTACGGGGGAGGGCACACCTACAATGAGCAGTTCTTC

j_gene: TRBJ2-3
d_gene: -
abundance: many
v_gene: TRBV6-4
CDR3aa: CASSAGGTDTQYF
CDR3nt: TGTGCCAGCAGTGCGGGAGGCACAGATACGCAGTATTTT

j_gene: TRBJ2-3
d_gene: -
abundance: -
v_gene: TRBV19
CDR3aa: CASRRDSTDTQYF
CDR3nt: TGTGCCAGTAGGAGGGATAGCACAGATACGCAGTATTTT

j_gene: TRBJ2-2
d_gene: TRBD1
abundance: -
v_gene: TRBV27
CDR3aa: CASKGQGAGELFF
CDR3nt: TGTGCCAGCAAGGGACAGGGGGCCGGGGAGCTGTTTTTT

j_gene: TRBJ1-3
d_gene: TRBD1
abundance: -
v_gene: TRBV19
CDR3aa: CASSGTLNRGLVRNTIYF
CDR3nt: TGTGCCAGTAGTGGCACGCTCAACAGGGGGCTCGTAAGAAACACCATATATTTT

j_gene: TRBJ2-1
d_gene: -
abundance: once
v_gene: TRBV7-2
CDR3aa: CASSPRGEQFF
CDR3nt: TGTGCCAGCAGCCCTCGGGGGGAGCAGTTCTTC

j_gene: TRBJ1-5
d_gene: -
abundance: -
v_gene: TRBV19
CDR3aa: CASSTLGGSNQPQHF
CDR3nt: TGTGCCAGTAGTACCTTGGGGGGTAGCAATCAGCCCCAGCATTTT

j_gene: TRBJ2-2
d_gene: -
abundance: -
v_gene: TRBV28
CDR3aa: CASSRSGLPGTGELFF
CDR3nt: TGTGCCAGCAGTCGGTCAGGCCTCCCGGGGACCGGGGAGCTGTTTTTT

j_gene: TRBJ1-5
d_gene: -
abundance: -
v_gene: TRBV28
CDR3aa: CASRPDLGQPQHF
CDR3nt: TGTGCCAGCAGACCCGACCTCGGGCAGCCCCAGCATTTT

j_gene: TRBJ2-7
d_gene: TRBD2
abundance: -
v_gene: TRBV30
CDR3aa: CAWSLPGLVENEQYF
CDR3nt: TGTGCCTGGAGTCTACCGGGACTAGTTGAGAACGAGCAGTACTTC

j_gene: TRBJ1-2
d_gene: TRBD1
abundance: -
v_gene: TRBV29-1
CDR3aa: CSVGQSNYGYTF
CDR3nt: TGCAGCGTGGGACAGTCTAACTATGGCTACACCTTC

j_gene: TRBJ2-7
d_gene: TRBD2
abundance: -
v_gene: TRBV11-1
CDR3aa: CASSWGRLAGGSHEQYF
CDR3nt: TGTGCCAGCAGCTGGGGGCGACTAGCGGGAGGGAGCCACGAGCAGTACTTC

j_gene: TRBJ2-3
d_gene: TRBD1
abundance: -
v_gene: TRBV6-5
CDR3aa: CASSSTGQGTDTQYF
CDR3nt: TGTGCCAGCAGTTCCACCGGACAGGGCACAGATACGCAGTATTTT

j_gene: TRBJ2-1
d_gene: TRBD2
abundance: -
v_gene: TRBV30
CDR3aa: CAWAGGVAGGPFNEQFF
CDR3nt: TGTGCCTGGGCCGGCGGGGTAGCGGGAGGGCCTTTCAATGAGCAGTTCTTC

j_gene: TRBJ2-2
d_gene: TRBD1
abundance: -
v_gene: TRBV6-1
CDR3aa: CASSETGVGINTGELFF
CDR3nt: TGTGCCAGCAGTGAAACAGGGGTCGGCATTAACACCGGGGAGCTGTTTTTT

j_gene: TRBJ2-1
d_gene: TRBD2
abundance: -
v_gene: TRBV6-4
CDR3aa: CASSECTSGTSYNEQFF
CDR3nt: TGTGCCAGCAGTGAGTGCACTAGCGGGACCTCCTACAATGAGCAGTTCTTC

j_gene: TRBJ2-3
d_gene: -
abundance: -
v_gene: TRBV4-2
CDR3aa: CASSQEGPDTQYF
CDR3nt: TGTGCCAGCAGCCAAGAGGGGCCAGATACGCAGTATTTT